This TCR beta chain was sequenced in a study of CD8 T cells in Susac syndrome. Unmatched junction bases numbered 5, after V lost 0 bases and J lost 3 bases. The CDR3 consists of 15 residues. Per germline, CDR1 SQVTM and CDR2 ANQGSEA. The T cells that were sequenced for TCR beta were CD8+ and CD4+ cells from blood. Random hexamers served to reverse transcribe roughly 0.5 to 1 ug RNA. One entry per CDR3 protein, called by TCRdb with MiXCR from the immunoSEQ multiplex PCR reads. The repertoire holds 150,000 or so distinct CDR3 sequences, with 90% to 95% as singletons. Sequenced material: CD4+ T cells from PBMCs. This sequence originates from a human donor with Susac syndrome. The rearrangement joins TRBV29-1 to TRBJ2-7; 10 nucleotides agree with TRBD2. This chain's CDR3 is CSVEDPTSGNYEQYF. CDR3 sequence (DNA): TGCAGCGTTGAAGATCCTACTAGCGGGAACTACGAGCAGTACTTC.